This TCR beta chain appears in the sequencing data of a study of shared clonotypes between healthy human individuals. Overall study findings and caveats: For sorted subsets, rarefaction showed incomplete sequencing despite large depth. Relative to clonotypes present in all four donors, those not shared had lower generation probabilities. The sole specimen, blood, was sampled, and tissue repertoires likely differ.

Deep was the level used in running the assay. Clones were read by immunoSEQ multiplex PCR, and TCRdb kept only the in-frame ones, dropping some. The table shows hundreds of thousands of clones, with 90% to 97% occurring only once. Terminally differentiated effector memory CD45RA+ cells were excluded from the naive CD8 cells, which were CD45RO-negative and positively selected for CCR7. Concerning this clone: The antigen remains unidentified.

CDR1 and CDR2 from the germline V gene are MNHNS and SASEGT. CDR3 length: 17 amino acids. V lost 4 bases to trimming and J lost 4 bases, with 21 bases between them. The chain couples TRBV6-1 to TRBJ2-3; tentatively, D is TRBD2 (5 bases). This sequence originates from a woman in her 30s in good health. The sample taken for sequencing was naive CD8+ T cells sorted from blood. The CDR3 sequence: CASSAVIDLTRADTQYF. In DNA form, the CDR3 reads TGTGCCAGCAGTGCCGTCATCGATCTTACTAGGGCAGATACGCAGTATTTT.